The 13 T cell receptor beta chains listed next were all sequenced from one sample in a study of T cell changes during pregnancy in multiple sclerosis. TCRdb keeps only in-frame clones here, not all; method: immunoSEQ multiplex PCR. Among approximately 100,000 clones, roughly nine tenths were seen once, and the ten largest hold roughly 1.5%. The sequencing used peripheral blood, collected before pregnancy. Every receptor here comes from a female donor with multiple sclerosis, enrolled in a pregnancy study.

The rearrangement joins TRBV7-3 to TRBJ2-5; 8 positions agree with TRBD1. The CDR3 covers 13 residues. V shed 3 bases, J shed 4 bases, and the junction held 1 base outside the gene matches. Per germline, CDR1 SGHTA and CDR2 FQGTGA. CDR3 region: CASSFDRGETQYF. As DNA, the CDR3 is TGTGCCAGCAGCTTTGACAGGGGAGAGACCCAGTACTTC.

The V and J genes are TRBV19 and TRBJ1-2; D is undetermined. Germline loops: CDR1 LNHDA, CDR2 SQIVND (reference sequence). The CDR3 consists of 19 residues. V was pared by 0 bases and J by 7 bases, with 27 bases between. The CDR3 sequence is CASSIDILDVNRPTGGYTF. The CDR3 nucleotides are TGTGCCAGTAGTATAGATATTTTGGATGTAAACCGCCCGACGGGTGGCTACACCTTC.

The V and J genes are TRBV9 and TRBJ1-3; 8 nucleotides align to TRBD1. The CDR3 spans 15 residues. The germline V gene has CDR1 SGDLS and CDR2 YYNGEE. After removal of 4 bases from V and 2 bases from J, the junction contained 5 bases not matched to a gene. In nucleotides, the CDR3 is TGTGCCAGCAGCCTGCGGACAGGGACTGGAAACACCATATATTTT. Encoded protein: CASSLRTGTGNTIYF.

The chain employs TRBV28 and TRBJ1-2; D is uncertain. V lost 7 bases and J 8 bases, leaving 17 bases between the germline ends. The CDR3 sequence is 13 residues long. Germline V lookup: CDR1 MDHEN, CDR2 SYDVKM. CDR3 nucleotide sequence: TGTGCCAGCACGAACCGGGAACGCGAGGGCTACACCTTC. This gives the protein CASTNREREGYTF.

This chain uses TRBV19 with TRBJ2-5, with D perhaps matching TRBD1 (5 bases). The last part of the DNA fits TRBJ2-7 better; the J call may be wrong. Looked up from germline, CDR1 is LNHDA and CDR2 is SQIVND (reference sequence). This CDR3 comprises 18 residues. In DNA form, the CDR3 reads TGTGCCAGTAGTATAGTTTACATGACAGACCAGAGCTCCTACGAGCAGTACTTC. Translating gives CASSIVYMTDQSSYEQYF.

The chain carries TRBV30 and TRBJ1-6, with a tentative D call TRBD1 (6 bases). Trimming took 5 bases from V and 6 from J, leaving 17 bases between them. CDR3 length equals 15 residues. Germline loops: CDR1 GTSNPN, CDR2 SVGIG (reference sequence). The CDR3 loop reads CAWGWGGAGNSPLHF. DNA for the CDR3: TGTGCCTGGGGGTGGGGGGGCGCGGGTAATTCACCCCTCCACTTT.

This clone occurred once. The V gene is TRBV19, the J gene TRBJ2-7; tentative D call: TRBD1 (6 bases). V lost 3 bases, J lost 0 bases, and 9 bases lay in between. Per germline, CDR1 LNHDA and CDR2 SQIVND (reference sequence). The CDR3 has 14 residues. In DNA form, the CDR3 reads TGTGCCAGTAGTATCTCGGACAGCTCCTACGAGCAGTACTTC. This sequence encodes CASSISDSSYEQYF.

The J gene is TRBJ2-5, the V gene TRBV29-1, with 8 bases matching TRBD2. Germline V gene data show CDR1 as SQVTM and CDR2 as ANQGSEA. Trimming at V came to 4 bases and at J to 5 bases, leaving 6 bases not matched to a gene. This CDR3 contains 13 residues. In nucleotides, the CDR3 is TGCAGCGTTGTCTCCGGGGGGGCTGAGACCCAGTACTTC. Residues: CSVVSGGAETQYF.

The chain combines TRBV4-2 with TRBJ2-2; tentatively, D is TRBD2 (5 bases). The CDR3 loop spans 17 amino acids. From germline, CDR1 is LGHNA and CDR2 YNFKEQ. V gave up 1 base and J gave up 0 bases, with 12 bases separating them. The CDR3 loop reads CASSQVEWRANTGELFF. The CDR3, as DNA: TGTGCCAGCAGCCAAGTCGAGTGGCGGGCGAACACCGGGGAGCTGTTTTTT.

This chain connects TRBV27 to TRBJ1-4; 7 bases agree with TRBD1. Germline loops: CDR1 MNHEY, CDR2 SMNVEV (reference sequence). J gave up 11 bases and V 6 bases, and 21 bases lay outside the gene matches. This CDR3 spans 17 amino acids. The CDR3 region has the DNA TGTGCCAGCAGCTTTGGATTCTCACCTCGGACAGGACCGAAACTGTTTTTT. Protein product: CASSFGFSPRTGPKLFF.

The chain carries TRBV7-9 and TRBJ2-1; 11 nucleotides align to TRBD1. The CDR3 runs to 17 residues. Losses at the gene ends were 5 bases for V and 3 bases for J; bases not matched to a gene: 9. Germline values: CDR1 SEHNR, CDR2 FQNEAQ (reference sequence). In DNA form, the CDR3 reads TGTGCCAGCAGCCGGACAGGGGGCGGGTTAGACTACAATGAGCAGTTCTTC. Translated: CASSRTGGGLDYNEQFF.

About this clone itself: The same CDR3 also results from other DNA sequences found in this sample. The chain recombines TRBV5-6 with TRBJ2-7; maybe TRBD1 (7 bases). Germline V lookup: CDR1 SGHDT, CDR2 YYEEEE. Trimming took off 2 bases at V and 7 bases at J, with 16 bases between the two ends. There are 14 residues in the CDR3. CDR3 amino acids: CASSLRAGGKEQYF. CDR3 bases: TGTGCCAGCAGCTTACGGGCAGGGGGGAAAGAGCAGTACTTC.

The chain combines TRBV4-1 with TRBJ2-7, with 9 bases fitting TRBD1. The germline CDR1 and CDR2 sequences are MGHRA and YSYEKL. CDR3 length: 18 amino acids. Trimming took 0 bases from V and 5 from J; bases not matched to a gene: 14. CDR3 region: CASSQDWLDRTGANEQYF. The CDR3 DNA sequence: TGCGCCAGCAGCCAAGATTGGCTCGATCGGACAGGGGCCAACGAGCAGTACTTC.